The next 9 T cell receptor beta chains were all read from a single sample in a study of T cells in tuberculosis. Measured with immunoSEQ multiplex PCR; TCRdb has only the in-frame clones, and not every one. The sample contains about 24,000 clones, 95% to 96% of which appear only once. Sequenced material: PBMCs. The receptors shown here come from a donor between 10 and 35 years old with latent tuberculosis or without tuberculosis infection.

The V and J genes are TRBV5-1 and TRBJ1-6; D gene unclear. V was clipped by 0 bases and J by 7 bases, with 8 bases between them. The length of the CDR3 is 14 residues. Germline V CDR1 and CDR2: SGHRS, YFSETQ. The CDR3 spells CASSLDTGNSPLHF. CDR3 in DNA: TGCGCCAGCAGCTTGGATACGGGGAATTCACCCCTCCACTTT.

The chain joins TRBV5-1 to TRBJ2-1; the D gene is possibly TRBD2 (5 bases). The CDR3 has 12 amino acids. Germline V gene sequence: CDR1 SGHRS, CDR2 YFSETQ. The germline V and J ends were trimmed by 0 bases and 7 bases, with 5 bases remaining between them. This CDR3 reads CASSLGGNEQFF. The CDR3 DNA is TGCGCCAGCAGCTTGGGCGGGAATGAGCAGTTCTTC.

V is TRBV30 and J is TRBJ1-4; 7 bases align to TRBD1. The CDR3 has 14 amino acids. CDR1 GTSNPN and CDR2 SVGIG come from the germline V gene (reference sequence). The trim removed 1 base at V and 8 bases at J, leaving 7 bases unmatched. Here the CDR3 DNA reads TGTGCCTGGAGTGGGGACAGTCTGGAGGAAAAACTGTTTTTT. This sequence encodes CAWSGDSLEEKLFF.

The chain couples TRBV6-6 to TRBJ1-1; TRBD1 agrees at 7 bases. The V segment lost 4 bases and the J segment 3 bases; nucleotides outside the gene matches: 11. The CDR3 has 16 amino acids. CDR1 and CDR2 (germline): MNHNY, SVGAGI (reference sequence). The CDR3 sequence: CASSFPTGAGDTEAFF. The CDR3 DNA sequence: TGTGCCAGCAGTTTTCCAACAGGGGCTGGGGACACTGAAGCTTTCTTT.

This rearrangement joins TRBV29-1 to TRBJ1-1; D is undetermined. Germline V gene sequence: CDR1 SQVTM, CDR2 ANQGSEA. CDR3 size: 11 residues. The CDR3 sequence is CSVGRAPEAFF. The CDR3 DNA reads TGCAGTGTAGGGAGGGCTCCTGAAGCTTTCTTT.

This sequence joins TRBV2 and TRBJ2-2; weak D call: TRBD1 (6 bases). There are 15 residues in the CDR3. CDR1 is SNHLY, CDR2 FYNNEI, per germline. The V gene lost 6 bases and the J gene lost 5 bases, with 16 bases spanning the gap. The CDR3, as DNA: TGTGCCAGCAGAAACGACAGGTCTGGAACCGGGGAGCTGTTTTTT. It codes for CASRNDRSGTGELFF. The whole variable domain, remainder taken from reference TRBV2 and TRBJ2-2, is EPEVTQTPSHQVTQMGQEVILRCVPISNHLYFYWYRQILGQKVEFLVSFYNNEISEKSEIFDDQFSVERPDGSNFTLKIRSTKLEDSAMYFCASRNDRSGTGELFFGEGSRLTVL.

The sample holds one count of this clone. The V gene is TRBV7-8, the J gene TRBJ2-5; no clear D gene. The CDR3 covers 11 residues. CDR1 and CDR2 from the germline V gene are SGHVS and FQNEAQ. Trimming shortened V by 5 bases and J by 3 bases, and 4 bases separated the two germline ends. CDR3 sequence: CASSPKETQYF. As DNA, the CDR3 is TGTGCCAGCAGCCCAAAAGAGACCCAGTACTTC.

The rearrangement uses TRBV11-2 and TRBJ2-7, with 7 bases aligning to TRBD1. The CDR3 has 15 residues. Trimming cost V 3 bases and J 2 bases; bases outside gene matches: 7. Germline V CDR1 and CDR2: SGHAT, FQNNGV. This CDR3 is CASSFETGAPYEQYF. CDR3 DNA sequence: TGTGCCAGCAGCTTTGAAACAGGGGCCCCCTACGAGCAGTACTTC.

This chain links TRBV5-1 with TRBJ2-4, with 7 bases aligning to TRBD1. Germline CDR1 SGHRS, CDR2 YFSETQ. The CDR3 length is 13 residues. The J segment lost 6 bases and the V segment lost 5 bases, leaving 5 bases of the junction unmatched. The chain's CDR3 is CASRSQGRNIQYF. The CDR3 nucleotides read TGCGCCAGCAGATCACAGGGGAGAAACATTCAGTACTTC.